Shown below are 2 T cell receptor beta chains from a single sample sequenced in a study of shared clonotypes between healthy human individuals. Sequencing was performed with immunoSEQ multiplex PCR; in TCRdb, only in-frame clones are kept and a portion is missing. In the table there are about 2 million clones, over 85% of which are singletons. Sequencing input: naive CD4+ T cells sorted from blood. The subset is: CD45RA+ positively selected. The receptors here all came from a man aged 18-30 years in good health.

The rearrangement links TRBV7-3 to TRBJ2-5; the D gene is possibly TRBD1 (6 bases). The CDR3 is 15 amino acids. V gave up 4 bases and J gave up 7 bases, with 19 bases separating them. Germline V gene data show CDR1 as SGHTA and CDR2 as FQGTGA. CDR3 sequence: CASSSLLTARGTQYF. CDR3 sequence (DNA): TGTGCCAGCAGCTCGCTATTGACCGCCAGGGGGACCCAGTACTTC. Full variable domain (outside the CDR3, taken from reference TRBV7-3 and TRBJ2-5): GAGVSQTPSNKVTEKGKYVELRCDPISGHTALYWYRQSLGQGPEFLIYFQGTGAADDSGLPNDRFFAVRPEGSVSTLKIQRTERGDSAVYLCASSSLLTARGTQYFGPGTRLLVL.

The chain joins TRBV13 to TRBJ1-6; D gene ambiguous. With 2 bases removed from V and 7 bases from J, the gap between germline ends came to 15 bases. The germline V gene encodes CDR1 PRHDT and CDR2 FYEKMQ (reference sequence). CDR3 size: 16 residues. The CDR3 reads CASSLRALDRNSPLHF. Here the CDR3 DNA reads TGTGCCAGCAGCTTACGTGCTCTAGACCGGAATTCACCCCTCCACTTT.